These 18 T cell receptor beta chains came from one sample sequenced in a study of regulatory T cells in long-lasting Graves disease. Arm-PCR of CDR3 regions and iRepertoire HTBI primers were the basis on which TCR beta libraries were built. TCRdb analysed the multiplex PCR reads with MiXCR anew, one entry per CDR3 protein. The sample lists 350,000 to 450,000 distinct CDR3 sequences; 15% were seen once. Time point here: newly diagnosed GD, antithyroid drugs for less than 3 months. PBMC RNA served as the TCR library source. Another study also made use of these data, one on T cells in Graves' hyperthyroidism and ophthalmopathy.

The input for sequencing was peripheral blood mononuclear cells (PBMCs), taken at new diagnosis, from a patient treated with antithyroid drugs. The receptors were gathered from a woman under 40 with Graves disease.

The CDR3 loop is CASRKEGRYEQYF. CDR3 nucleotide sequence: TGTGCCAGCAGAAAAGAGGGCCGGTACGAGCAGTACTTC. V and J are TRBV7-8 and TRBJ2-7; tentative D call: TRBD2 (5 bases). CDR1 is SGHVS and CDR2 is FQNEAQ in the germline V gene. Between the trimmed V and J ends, which lost 6 bases and 4 bases, there was a span of 13 bases. This CDR3 has 13 amino acids.

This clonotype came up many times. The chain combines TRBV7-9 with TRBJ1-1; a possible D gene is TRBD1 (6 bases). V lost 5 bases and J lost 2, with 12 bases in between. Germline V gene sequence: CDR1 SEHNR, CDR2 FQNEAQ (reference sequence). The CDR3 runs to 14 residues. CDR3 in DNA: TGTGCCAGCAGCCCCCAGACAGGAAACACTGAAGCTTTCTTT. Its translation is CASSPQTGNTEAFF.

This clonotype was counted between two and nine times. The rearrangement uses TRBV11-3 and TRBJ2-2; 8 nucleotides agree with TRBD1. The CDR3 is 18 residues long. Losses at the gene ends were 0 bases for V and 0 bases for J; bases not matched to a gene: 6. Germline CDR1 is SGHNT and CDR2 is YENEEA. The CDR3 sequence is CASSLDLGTGPNTGELFF. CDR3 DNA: TGTGCCAGCAGCTTAGATTTAGGGACAGGTCCGAACACCGGGGAGCTGTTTTTT.

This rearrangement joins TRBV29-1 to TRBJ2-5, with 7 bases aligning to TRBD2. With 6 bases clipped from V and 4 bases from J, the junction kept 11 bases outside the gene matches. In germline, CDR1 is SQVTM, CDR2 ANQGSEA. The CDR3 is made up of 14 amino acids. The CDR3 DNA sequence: TGCAGCGTACCCGGAATGGGGGGGGGAGAGACCCAGTACTTC. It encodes CSVPGMGGGETQYF.

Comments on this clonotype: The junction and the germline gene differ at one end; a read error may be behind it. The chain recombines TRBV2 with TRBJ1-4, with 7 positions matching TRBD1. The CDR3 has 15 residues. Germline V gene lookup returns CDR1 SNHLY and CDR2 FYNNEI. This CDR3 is CASSPFGTVNEKLVF. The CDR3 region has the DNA TGTGCCAGCAGTCCTTTTGGGACAGTCAATGAAAAACTGGTTTTT.

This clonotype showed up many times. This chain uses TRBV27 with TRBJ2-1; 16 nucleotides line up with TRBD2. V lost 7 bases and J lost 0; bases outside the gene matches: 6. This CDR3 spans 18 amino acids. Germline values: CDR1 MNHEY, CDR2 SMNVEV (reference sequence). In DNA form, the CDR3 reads TGTGCCAGCACCCCGGGACTAGCGGGAGGGAGCTCCTACAATGAGCAGTTCTTC. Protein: CASTPGLAGGSSYNEQFF.

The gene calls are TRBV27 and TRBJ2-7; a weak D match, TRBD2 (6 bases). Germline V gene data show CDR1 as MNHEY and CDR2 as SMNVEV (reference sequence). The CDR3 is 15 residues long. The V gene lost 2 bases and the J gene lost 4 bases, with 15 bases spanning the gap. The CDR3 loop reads CASSLTPGVVYEQYF. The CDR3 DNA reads TGTGCCAGCAGTTTAACCCCGGGAGTAGTGTACGAGCAGTACTTC.

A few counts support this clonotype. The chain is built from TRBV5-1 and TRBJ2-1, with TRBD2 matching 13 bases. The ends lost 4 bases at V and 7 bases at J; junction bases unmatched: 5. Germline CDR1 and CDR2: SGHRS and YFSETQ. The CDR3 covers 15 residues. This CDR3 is CASSDGLAGENEQFF. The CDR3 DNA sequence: TGCGCCAGCAGCGACGGACTAGCGGGAGAGAATGAGCAGTTCTTC.

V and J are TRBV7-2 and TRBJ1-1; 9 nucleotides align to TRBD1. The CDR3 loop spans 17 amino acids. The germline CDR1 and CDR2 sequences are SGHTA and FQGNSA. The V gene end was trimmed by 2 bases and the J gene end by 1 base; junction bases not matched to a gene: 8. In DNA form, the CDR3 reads TGTGCCAGCAGCTTAACGGACAGGGGTGTCGCGAACACTGAAGCTTTCTTT. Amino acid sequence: CASSLTDRGVANTEAFF.

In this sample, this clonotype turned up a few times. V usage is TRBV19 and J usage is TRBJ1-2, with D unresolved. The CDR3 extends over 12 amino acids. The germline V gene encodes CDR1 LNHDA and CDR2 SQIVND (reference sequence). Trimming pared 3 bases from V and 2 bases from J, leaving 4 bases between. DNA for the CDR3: TGTGCCAGTAGTATCCTGAACTATGGCTACACCTTC. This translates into CASSILNYGYTF.

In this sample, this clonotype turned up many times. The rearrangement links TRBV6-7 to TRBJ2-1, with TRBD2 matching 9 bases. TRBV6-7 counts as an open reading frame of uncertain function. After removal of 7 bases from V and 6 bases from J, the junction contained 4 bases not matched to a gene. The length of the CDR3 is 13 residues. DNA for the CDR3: TGTGCCAGCAAAGTAGCGGGAGTCAATGAGCAGTTCTTC. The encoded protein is CASKVAGVNEQFF.

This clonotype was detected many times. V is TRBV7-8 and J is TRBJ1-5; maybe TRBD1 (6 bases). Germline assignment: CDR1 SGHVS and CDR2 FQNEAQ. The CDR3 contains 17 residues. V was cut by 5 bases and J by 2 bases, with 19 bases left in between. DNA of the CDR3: TGTGCCAGCAGCCAGGCGGGGGGGCCGGGGGGCAATCAGCCCCAGCATTTT. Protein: CASSQAGGPGGNQPQHF. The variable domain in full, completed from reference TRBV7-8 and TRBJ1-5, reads GAGVSQSPRYKVAKRGQDVALRCDPISGHVSLFWYQQALGQGPEFLTYFQNEAQLDKSGLPSDRFFAERPEGSVSTLKIQRTQQEDSAVYLCASSQAGGPGGNQPQHFGDGTRLSIL.

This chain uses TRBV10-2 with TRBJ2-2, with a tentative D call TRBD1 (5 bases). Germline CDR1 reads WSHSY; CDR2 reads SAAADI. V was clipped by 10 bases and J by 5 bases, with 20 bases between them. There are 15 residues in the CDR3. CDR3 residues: CATIDAGWGTGELFF. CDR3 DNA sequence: TGCGCCACCATTGACGCAGGGTGGGGAACCGGGGAGCTGTTTTTT.

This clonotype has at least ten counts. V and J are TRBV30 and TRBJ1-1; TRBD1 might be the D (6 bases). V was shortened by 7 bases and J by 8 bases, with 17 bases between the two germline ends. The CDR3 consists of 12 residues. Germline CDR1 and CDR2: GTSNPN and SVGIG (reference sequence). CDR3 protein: CASFGRGREAFF. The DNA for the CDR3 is TGTGCCTCCTTCGGGAGGGGGAGAGAAGCTTTCTTT.

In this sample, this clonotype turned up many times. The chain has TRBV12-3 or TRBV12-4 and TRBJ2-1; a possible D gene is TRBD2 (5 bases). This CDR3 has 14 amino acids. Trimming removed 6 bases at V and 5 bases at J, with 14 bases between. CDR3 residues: CASSRELFDNEQFF. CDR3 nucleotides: TGTGCCAGCAGCCGGGAACTCTTCGACAATGAGCAGTTCTTC.

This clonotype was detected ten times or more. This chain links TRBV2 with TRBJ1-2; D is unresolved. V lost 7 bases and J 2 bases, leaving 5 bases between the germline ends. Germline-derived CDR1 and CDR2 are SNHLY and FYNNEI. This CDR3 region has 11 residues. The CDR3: CASMRNYGYTF. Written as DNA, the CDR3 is TGTGCCAGCATGAGAAACTATGGCTACACCTTC.

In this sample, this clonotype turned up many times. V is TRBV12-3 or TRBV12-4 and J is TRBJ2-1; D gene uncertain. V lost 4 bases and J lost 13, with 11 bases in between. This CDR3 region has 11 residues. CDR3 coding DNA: TGTGCCAGCAGTTCCACCGGTAAACAGTTCTTC. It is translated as CASSSTGKQFF.

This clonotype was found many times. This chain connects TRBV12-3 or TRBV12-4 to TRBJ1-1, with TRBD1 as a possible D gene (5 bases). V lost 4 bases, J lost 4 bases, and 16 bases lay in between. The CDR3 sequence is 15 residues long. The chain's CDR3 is CASSSYRSGGTEAFF. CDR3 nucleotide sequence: TGTGCCAGCAGTTCGTACAGGTCGGGGGGCACTGAAGCTTTCTTT.